The rows below give T cell receptor beta chains drawn from one sample of a study of human T cells and chemical hapten exposure. TCRdb fed the RACE reads into MiXCR, producing one record per CDR3 protein. The sample includes 35,000 to 50,000 distinct CDR3 sequences, roughly 9% of them seen just once. This specimen was whole blood, taken in connection with sensitization to the hapten diphenylcyclopropenone (DPC). These receptors all stem from a woman between 25 and 40 years old with alopecia areata. Some clones in this sample may be carry-over from other donors' samples. Both conserved end residues are part of each CDR3. D genes are given only for firm matches. The size field is filled for only some rows; it gives once, few, many or a size class.

>TRBJ2-7|TRBV7-2|many|NA
CASTTGTLPYEQYF
TGTGCCAGCACCACCGGGACATTACCCTACGAGCAGTACTTC
>TRBJ2-3|TRBV7-3|many|TRBD2
CASSLMQAGGRDTQYF
TGTGCCAGCAGCTTAATGCAAGCGGGGGGCAGGGATACGCAGTATTTT
>TRBJ2-3|TRBV19|NA|TRBD2
CASSYTSGTDTQYF
TGTGCCAGTAGTTATACTAGCGGCACAGATACGCAGTATTTT
>TRBJ1-2|TRBV7-2|NA|NA
CASSSLGGDNYGYTF
TGTGCCAGCAGCTCGCTAGGCGGGGACAACTATGGCTACACCTTC
>TRBJ2-3|TRBV11-3|many|NA
CASSFHTDTQYF
TGTGCCAGCAGCTTCCACACAGATACGCAGTATTTT
>TRBJ1-1|TRBV7-2|few|NA
CASSLTGQTAIEAFF
TGTGCCAGCAGCTTAACAGGCCAGACTGCTATTGAAGCTTTCTTT
>TRBJ1-5|TRBV6-5|NA|NA
CASSYSRQDNQPQHF
TGTGCCAGCAGTTACTCGAGACAGGACAATCAGCCCCAGCATTTT
>TRBJ2-6|TRBV4-3|few|TRBD1
CASSPRDRGYTGANVLTF
TGCGCCAGCAGCCCTCGGGACAGGGGGTATACTGGGGCCAACGTCCTGACTTTC
>TRBJ2-2|TRBV12-3/TRBV12-4|many|NA
CAIKDTGELFF
TGTGCCATCAAAGACACCGGGGAGCTGTTTTTT
>TRBJ1-1|TRBV12-3/TRBV12-4|few|NA
CASSFQGPPEAFF
TGTGCCAGCAGTTTTCAGGGACCCCCTGAAGCTTTCTTT
>TRBJ2-3|TRBV29-1|few|TRBD2
CSVREGSGVSTDTQYF
TGCAGCGTACGGGAGGGTAGCGGGGTGAGCACAGATACGCAGTATTTT
>TRBJ2-6|TRBV7-9|NA|TRBD1
CASSPGTGETGANVLTF
TGTGCCAGCAGCCCAGGGACAGGGGAGACTGGGGCCAACGTCCTGACTTTC
>TRBJ2-7|TRBV7-2|NA|TRBD1
CASTRTGTYEQYF
TGTGCCAGCACCCGGACAGGGACCTACGAGCAGTACTTC
>TRBJ2-3|TRBV5-1|many|TRBD2
CASSYNGGADTQYF
TGCGCCAGCTCCTATAACGGGGGGGCGGATACGCAGTATTTT
>TRBJ2-7|TRBV9|many|NA
CASSPPTGEQYF
TGTGCCAGCAGCCCTCCCACGGGAGAGCAGTACTTC
>TRBJ1-4|TRBV7-2|many|NA
CASSAGDEKLFF
TGTGCCAGCAGCGCAGGGGATGAAAAACTGTTTTTT